This T cell receptor (beta chain) was sequenced in a study of blood T cell repertoires in COVID-19. The overall study: The United States, Italy and Spain provided the acute and convalescent COVID-19 samples.

From germline, CDR1 is MDHEN and CDR2 SYDVKM. The V end lost 3 bases, the J end lost 1 base, and 6 bases lay between the germline ends. The CDR3 has 13 residues. In its sample, this clone was seen once. Sequenced by immunoSEQ multiplex PCR; TCRdb stores in-frame clones only, minus some. The table has under 200,000 clones, more than 70% seen once. The sequenced sample was peripheral blood. This TCR derives from a man aged 45 to 65 who had recovered from COVID-19. The chain joins TRBV28 to TRBJ1-1; D unresolved. The CDR3 region has the DNA TGTGCCAGCAGTTTGGGAGCGAACACTGAAGCTTTCTTT. Translated: CASSLGANTEAFF.